This TCR beta chain originates from a study of T-cell memory formation after mild COVID-19. Study at large: Largely, the TCR clusters proved donor specific.

This clonotype occurred a few times. Its antigen is as yet unknown. Each CDR3 protein gets one entry after TCRdb re-called the 5' RACE reads with MiXCR. The sample yields roughly 110,000 distinct CDR3 sequences, roughly 14% seen once. General study points: There were some responding clones in pre-infection memory, which suggested that cross-reactive memory had joined.

There are 14 residues in the CDR3. V was shortened by 2 bases and J by 4 bases, with 11 bases between the two germline ends. The germline gives CDR1 MDHEN, CDR2 SYDVKM. The sample was PBMCs or a T cell subset sorted from them (not recorded which). This receptor was taken from a man younger than 35 who had mild COVID-19 (a few samples of this study predate the infection). Cell type and time point are not known. The chain has TRBV28 and TRBJ2-5; D is uncertain. In DNA form, the CDR3 reads TGTGCCAGCAGTTTAAGGTTGTCTGGAGAGACCCAGTACTTC. Translated, it gives CASSLRLSGETQYF.